This record covers a single TCR beta chain. Methods used by the authors: The assay estimated nucleated cells by amplifying reference gene primers. Data came from immunoSEQ multiplex PCR; TCRdb stores just in-frame clones and leaves some out. From that table come the V and J calls and clone size; the DNA was used to work out D and trimming. Seen here are about 250,000 clones, roughly 87% observed once, and the top ten hold 2.5% to 3%. The data originate from a study of blood T cell repertoires in COVID-19. The CDR3 length is 13 residues. Trimming cost V 0 bases and J 10 bases, with 7 bases left between them. From germline, CDR1 is LGHDT and CDR2 YNNKEL (reference sequence).

Sequenced sample: PBMCs or T cells enriched from blood (not recorded which). J is TRBJ1-6 and V is TRBV3-1 (or the pseudogene TRBV3-2); D call uncertain. The TCR originated in a woman aged 25 to 39 with acute COVID-19. The DNA for the CDR3 is TGTGCCAGCAGCCAAGATGCGGCCTCACCCCTCCACTTT. Its translation is CASSQDAASPLHF.